What follows describes a single T cell receptor beta chain. Individuals aged 18 to 89 years were recruited from approximately 24 US areas. Participants had their cohort set by participant-reported clinical history. Germline-derived CDR1 and CDR2 are SGHTA and FQGNSA. Trimming pared 2 bases from V and 0 bases from J, leaving 16 bases between. The CDR3 consists of 18 residues. TCRdb's table, derived via immunoSEQ multiplex PCR, lists solely in-frame clones and lacks some. The data contain 250,000 or so clones, about 89% of them singletons. The sample is drawn from a study of blood T cell repertoires in COVID-19. Overall study context: Sample material is recorded as cDNA or gDNA derived from T cells, B-cell-depleted T cells, or PBMCs.

Sequenced input: PBMCs or T cells enriched from blood (not recorded which). The receptor was derived from a woman aged 18-29 years who had recovered from COVID-19. The chain employs TRBV7-2 and TRBJ2-2; TRBD2 might be the D (6 bases). This CDR3 is CASSLKGRTGANTGELFF. CDR3 bases: TGTGCCAGCAGCTTAAAGGGCCGCACGGGGGCGAACACCGGGGAGCTGTTTTTT.